These 6 T cell receptor beta chains originate from one sample sequenced in a study of shared clonotypes between healthy human individuals. Libraries were prepared by immunoSEQ multiplex PCR; TCRdb keeps only in-frame clonotypes and omits some of them. The data contain around 530,000 clones, around 76% of them singletons. The material sequenced was PBMCs. The receptors here all came from a middle-aged woman in good health. Some clones in this sample may be carry-over from other donors' samples.

The gene calls are TRBV4-2 and TRBJ1-5, with 8 bases aligning to TRBD1. Germline CDR1 LGHNA, CDR2 YNFKEQ. Trimming cost V 1 base and J 6 bases; bases outside gene matches: 8. The CDR3 covers 16 residues. Here the CDR3 DNA reads TGTGCCAGCAGCCAAGGAAAAGATGACAGGGGTCAGCCCCAGCATTTT. Translation: CASSQGKDDRGQPQHF.

This clone was recorded a few times. This chain joins TRBV7-9 and TRBJ2-7; 11 bases line up with TRBD1. The V segment lost 5 bases and the J segment 7 bases; nucleotides outside the gene matches: 10. Germline V gene data show CDR1 as SEHNR and CDR2 as FQNEAQ (reference sequence). There are 15 residues in the CDR3. The CDR3 spells CASSPGQGARREQYF. CDR3 in DNA: TGTGCCAGCAGCCCCGGACAGGGGGCAAGGAGGGAGCAGTACTTC.

This clone was picked up many times. This chain uses TRBV19 with TRBJ1-5; tentatively, D is TRBD1 (5 bases). Germline loops: CDR1 LNHDA, CDR2 SQIVND (reference sequence). Deletions cut 5 bases from V and 4 bases from J, with 9 bases between. The CDR3 is 13 amino acids. The CDR3 DNA reads TGTGCCAGTAGTTGGGGGATGAATCAGCCCCAGCATTTT. Protein: CASSWGMNQPQHF.

This clone was counted once. The V gene is TRBV2, the J gene TRBJ1-2, with TRBD1 identical over 8 bases. V dropped 5 bases and J dropped 5; count of bases not matched to a gene: 13. The V gene's germline CDR1 is SNHLY and CDR2 FYNNEI. CDR3 size: 16 residues. This CDR3 reads CASSTGGSSLGYGYTF. CDR3 coding DNA: TGTGCCAGCAGTACAGGGGGGAGTAGTCTTGGATATGGCTACACCTTC.

The rearrangement joins TRBV27 to TRBJ2-1; D remains unclear. V dropped 0 bases and J dropped 4 bases, with 7 bases sitting between them. The CDR3 extends over 14 amino acids. Germline assignment: CDR1 MNHEY and CDR2 SMNVEV (reference sequence). The CDR3 protein is CASSLSDLYNEQFF. As DNA, the CDR3 is TGTGCCAGCAGTTTATCCGATCTGTACAATGAGCAGTTCTTC.

J is TRBJ1-2 and V is TRBV19; D may be TRBD1 (5 bases). Germline loops: CDR1 LNHDA, CDR2 SQIVND (reference sequence). Trimming left V 10 bases short and J 6 bases short, with 24 bases between. The CDR3 totals 15 residues. For the CDR3, the DNA is TGTGCCACCAGTCCGGAACAGGCCCACCGGAATGGCTACACCTTC. Translating it yields CATSPEQAHRNGYTF. Drawing the rest from reference TRBV19 and TRBJ1-2, the complete variable domain is DGGITQSPKYLFRKEGQNVTLSCEQNLNHDAMYWYRQDPGQGLRLIYYSQIVNDFQKGDIAEGYSVSREKKESFPLTVTSAQKNPTAFYLCATSPEQAHRNGYTFGSGTRLTVV.